This T cell receptor beta chain was identified during a study of cytomegalovirus exposure and HLA in healthy donors. About this clone: What it binds is not known. The same CDR3 can be traced to other DNA sequences in this sample.

The germline V gene has CDR1 SGHRS and CDR2 YFSETQ. Trimming pared 1 base from V and 3 bases from J, leaving 3 bases between. This CDR3 is 12 amino acids long. Points from the study as a whole: What a later analysis showed was that several of the most significant clusters appeared linked to common viral pathogens. Fewer N-insertions (relative to the roughly 720-donor mean) were reportedly seen in an Asian-associated ancestry cluster in a later analysis.

With 60 Vbeta and 13 Jbeta primers, the PCR was carried out. The assay was immunoSEQ multiplex PCR, and TCRdb's table has in-frame clones only and misses some. The sample comprises 150,000 to 200,000 clones, 79% of which are singletons, and 2% to 2.5% rests with the top ten. The receptor's source is a woman between 50 and 59 years old in good health and CMV-seronegative. What was sequenced was PBMCs. The chain links TRBV5-1 to TRBJ2-3; D call uncertain. The CDR3 spells CASSLQTDTQYF. CDR3 in DNA: TGCGCCAGCAGCTTGCAGACAGATACGCAGTATTTT.